This TCR beta chain came from a study of blood T cell repertoires in COVID-19. The CDR3 contains 14 residues. CDR1 is MNHEY and CDR2 is SVGAGI in the germline V gene. Trimming at V came to 2 bases and at J to 2 bases, leaving 1 base not matched to a gene. Profiling relied on immunoSEQ multiplex PCR, and the TCRdb table lists in-frame clones only, not all of them. The data hold about 150,000 clones, with approximately 77% observed a single time. The rearrangement uses TRBV6-5 and TRBJ2-7; 9 bases match TRBD2. This clonotype originated in a woman at least 80 years old with active or convalescent COVID-19. Sample: peripheral blood. CDR3 in DNA: TGTGCCAGCAGTTACCGCGGGAGGGCCTACGAGCAGTACTTC. Its translation is CASSYRGRAYEQYF.